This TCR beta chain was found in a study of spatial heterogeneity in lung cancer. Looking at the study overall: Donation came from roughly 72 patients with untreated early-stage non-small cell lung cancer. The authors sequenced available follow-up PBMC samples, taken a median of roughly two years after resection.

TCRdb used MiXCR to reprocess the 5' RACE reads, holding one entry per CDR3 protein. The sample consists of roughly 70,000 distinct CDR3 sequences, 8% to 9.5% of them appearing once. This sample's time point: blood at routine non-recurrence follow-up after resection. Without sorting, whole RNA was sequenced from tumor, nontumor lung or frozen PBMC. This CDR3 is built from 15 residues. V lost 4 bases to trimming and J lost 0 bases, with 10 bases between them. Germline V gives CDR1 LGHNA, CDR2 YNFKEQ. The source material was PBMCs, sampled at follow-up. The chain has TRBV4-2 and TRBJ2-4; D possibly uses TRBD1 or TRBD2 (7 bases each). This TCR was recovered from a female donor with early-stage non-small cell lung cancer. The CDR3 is CASSPGGVAKNIQYF. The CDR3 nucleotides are TGTGCCAGCAGCCCAGGGGGGGTAGCCAAAAACATTCAGTACTTC.